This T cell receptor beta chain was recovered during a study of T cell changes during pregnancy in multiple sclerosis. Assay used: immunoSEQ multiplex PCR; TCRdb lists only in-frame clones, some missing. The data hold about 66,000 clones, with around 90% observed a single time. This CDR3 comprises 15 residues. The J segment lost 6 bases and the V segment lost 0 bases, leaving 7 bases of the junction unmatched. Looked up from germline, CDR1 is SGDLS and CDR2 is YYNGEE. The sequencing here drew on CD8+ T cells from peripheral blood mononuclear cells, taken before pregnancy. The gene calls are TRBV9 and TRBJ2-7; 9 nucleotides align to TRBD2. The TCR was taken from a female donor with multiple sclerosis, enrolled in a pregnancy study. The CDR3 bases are TGTGCCAGCAGCGTAGGGGGCGGGGGGGCTAGCGAGCAGTACTTC. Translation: CASSVGGGGASEQYF. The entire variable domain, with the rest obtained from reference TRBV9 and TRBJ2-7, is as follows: DSGVTQTPKHLITATGQRVTLRCSPRSGDLSVYWYQQSLDQGLQFLIQYYNGEERAKGNILERFSAQQFPDLHSELNLSSLELGDSALYFCASSVGGGGASEQYFGPGTRLTVT.